This T cell receptor beta chain emerged from a study of cytomegalovirus exposure and HLA in healthy donors. There are a few counts of this clone. The antigen is undetermined. Notes on the study in general: Most subjects had HLA-A and HLA-B alleles reportedly predicted accurately by TCR beta sequences.

Per the germline V gene, CDR1 is MGHRA and CDR2 is YSYEKL. V was clipped by 8 bases and J by 9 bases, with 14 bases between them. The CDR3 runs to 13 residues. The primer mix had 60 Vbeta and 13 Jbeta primers. Method: immunoSEQ multiplex PCR; TCRdb's copy keeps in-frame clones and lacks some. Seen here are nearly 110,000 clones, more than 75% observed once, and the top ten hold under 3.5%. The sequencing input was PBMCs. The receptor was isolated from a man in his thirties or forties in good health and CMV-seropositive. The chain joins TRBV4-1 to TRBJ1-6; weak D call: TRBD1 (6 bases). The DNA for the CDR3 is TGCGCCAGCTCACAGGGAAACGGTTCACCCCTCCACTTT. It yields the protein CASSQGNGSPLHF.